The 21 T cell receptor beta chains below were found in one sample sequenced in a study of blood T cells in healthy people across ages. Primers used in a second PCR of roughly 6 to 11 cycles were a sample-barcoded 5' primer and a J-beta primer mix. TCRdb re-called the 5' RACE reads through MiXCR, storing one row per CDR3 protein. The repertoire has roughly 1,500,000 distinct CDR3 sequences, roughly 32% of them found once; the top ten carry around 10%. The specimen was blood. These receptors came from a woman in her thirties in good health.

The V call is TRBV9, the J call TRBJ2-2; D is ambiguous. This CDR3 region has 13 residues. V lost 0 bases to trimming and J lost 6 bases, with 6 bases between them. Germline V gene lookup returns CDR1 SGDLS and CDR2 YYNGEE. The DNA for the CDR3 is TGTGCCAGCAGCGTAGTTGGGGCCGGGGAGCTGTTTTTT. Encoded protein: CASSVVGAGELFF. Based on the CDR3 plus reference TRBV9 and TRBJ2-2, the full variable domain is DSGVTQTPKHLITATGQRVTLRCSPRSGDLSVYWYQQSLDQGLQFLIQYYNGEERAKGNILERFSAQQFPDLHSELNLSSLELGDSALYFCASSVVGAGELFFGEGSRLTVL.

This clonotype was seen many times. The V and J genes are TRBV7-6 and TRBJ2-7; 8 nucleotides align to TRBD1. Germline V gene lookup returns CDR1 SGHVS and CDR2 FNYEAQ. V shed 5 bases, J shed 2 bases, and the junction held 5 bases outside the gene matches. The CDR3 loop spans 14 amino acids. CDR3 sequence: CASSTRTGTYEQYF. The CDR3 coding sequence is TGTGCCAGCAGCACCCGGACAGGGACCTACGAGCAGTACTTC.

This sequence joins TRBV29-1 and TRBJ1-2, with 8 bases fitting TRBD1. This CDR3 has 13 residues. The V gene's germline CDR1 is SQVTM and CDR2 ANQGSEA. The trim removed 2 bases at V and 5 bases at J, leaving 4 bases unmatched. The CDR3: CSVEFRGRYGYTF. The CDR3 nucleotides read TGCAGCGTTGAATTCAGGGGGCGGTATGGCTACACCTTC.

The genes are TRBV5-1 and TRBJ1-2; TRBD1 might be the D (5 bases). The CDR3 contains 15 residues. Deletions cut 0 bases from V and 5 bases from J, with 14 bases between. The germline V gene encodes CDR1 SGHRS and CDR2 YFSETQ. CDR3 amino acids: CASSLGGPESYGYTF. The CDR3 DNA reads as TGCGCCAGCAGCTTGGGGGGACCGGAAAGTTATGGCTACACCTTC. Drawing the rest from reference TRBV5-1 and TRBJ1-2, the complete variable domain is KAGVTQTPRYLIKTRGQQVTLSCSPISGHRSVSWYQQTPGQGLQFLFEYFSETQRNKGNFPGRFSGRQFSNSRSEMNVSTLELGDSALYLCASSLGGPESYGYTFGSGTRLTVV.

This clonotype was recorded a few times. The V and J genes are TRBV24-1 and TRBJ1-5; 8 nucleotides match TRBD1. The CDR3 is 14 amino acids. Germline trimming cut 8 bases from V and 3 bases from J; bases unmatched to any gene: 5. Germline assignment: CDR1 KGHDR and CDR2 SFDVKD. The CDR3 DNA follows: TGTGCCACCAACAGGACAGGGCCCAATCAGCCCCAGCATTTT. Translation gives CATNRTGPNQPQHF.

V usage is TRBV2 and J usage is TRBJ2-3, with D possibly called TRBD1 or TRBD2 (5 bases each). This CDR3 has 16 amino acids. Germline assignment: CDR1 SNHLY and CDR2 FYNNEI. V lost 4 bases to trimming and J lost 6 bases, with 20 bases between them. In DNA form, the CDR3 reads TGTGCCAGCAGTGGGGGCAGCGGACCCGCCATGGATACGCAGTATTTT. Its translation is CASSGGSGPAMDTQYF.

In regard to this clonotype: A read error may produce the germline difference seen at one junction end. This chain joins TRBV27 and TRBJ2-7, with unresolved D. The CDR3 is made up of 19 amino acids. The V gene's germline CDR1 is MNHEY and CDR2 SMNVEV (reference sequence). CDR3 protein: CTSSLSHIFLGSRDNEQYF. CDR3 coding DNA: TGTACCAGCAGTTTATCCCATATTTTCCTCGGTTCGCGTGATAACGAGCAGTACTTC.

The chain combines TRBV4-2 with TRBJ2-7; 8 nucleotides line up with TRBD2. The trim removed 0 bases at V and 0 bases at J, leaving 4 bases unmatched. Germline CDR1 is LGHNA and CDR2 is YNFKEQ. The CDR3 totals 16 residues. CDR3 loop: CASSQEGGGPSYEQYF. The CDR3 bases are TGTGCCAGCAGCCAAGAAGGCGGGGGGCCCTCCTACGAGCAGTACTTC.

The chain carries TRBV20-1 and TRBJ1-2, with D uncertain. The CDR3 sequence is 12 residues long. CDR1 is DFQATT, CDR2 SNEGSKA, per germline (reference sequence). V was clipped by 0 bases and J by 6 bases, with 8 bases between them. The CDR3 protein is CSARDSGNGYTF. In nucleotides, the CDR3 is TGCAGTGCTAGAGATAGCGGGAATGGCTACACCTTC.

The chain is built from TRBV10-3 and TRBJ2-3; D is unclear. Germline CDR1 ENHRY, CDR2 SYGVKD. Trimming pared 4 bases from V and 4 bases from J, leaving 6 bases between. The CDR3 spans 12 residues. DNA of the CDR3: TGTGCCATCAGTGCCCTGTCAGATACGCAGTATTTT. Residues: CAISALSDTQYF.

The rearrangement uses TRBV5-1 and TRBJ1-2; the D gene is possibly TRBD1 (5 bases). CDR1 and CDR2 from the germline V gene are SGHRS and YFSETQ. Trimming pared 4 bases from V and 7 bases from J, leaving 17 bases between. This CDR3 contains 14 residues. The CDR3 spells CASSGNRNPGGYTF. The CDR3 coding sequence is TGCGCCAGCAGCGGAAACAGGAACCCGGGTGGCTACACCTTC.

Concerning this clonotype itself: This may be a read error, as it is one base from a much larger clone. The V call is TRBV4-1, the J call TRBJ2-3; TRBD2 matches at 13 bases. The germline gives CDR1 MGHRA, CDR2 YSYEKL. The CDR3 totals 17 residues. Here the CDR3 DNA reads TGCGCCAGCAGCCAACGACTAGCGGGGGGAGAAGCAGATACGCGGTATTTT. It specifies CASSQRLAGGEADTRYF.

The J gene is TRBJ1-4, the V gene TRBV7-9; possibly TRBD1 for D (5 bases). The V gene lost 5 bases and the J gene lost 7 bases, with 17 bases spanning the gap. The CDR3 has 15 residues. Germline-derived CDR1 and CDR2 are SEHNR and FQNEAQ (reference sequence). The CDR3 region has the DNA TGTGCCAGCAGCGTTCCAGGGAGGTCACGTGAAAAACTGTTTTTT. Protein: CASSVPGRSREKLFF.

This sequence joins TRBV9 and TRBJ2-1; D gene uncertain. Trimming stripped 0 bases from V and 9 bases from J, with 13 bases between. Germline CDR1 is SGDLS and CDR2 is YYNGEE. The CDR3 has 14 amino acids. CDR3 region: CASSVGVAEGEQFF. The CDR3 DNA reads as TGTGCCAGCAGCGTAGGGGTTGCCGAAGGTGAGCAGTTCTTC. Full variable domain (rest looked up from reference TRBV9 and TRBJ2-1): DSGVTQTPKHLITATGQRVTLRCSPRSGDLSVYWYQQSLDQGLQFLIQYYNGEERAKGNILERFSAQQFPDLHSELNLSSLELGDSALYFCASSVGVAEGEQFFGPGTRLTVL.

The table lists this clonotype with many counts. The chain recombines TRBV29-1 with TRBJ2-7, with 7 bases fitting TRBD1. The germline V gene has CDR1 SQVTM and CDR2 ANQGSEA. This CDR3 spans 13 amino acids. With 6 bases clipped from V and 3 bases from J, the junction kept 8 bases outside the gene matches. The CDR3 sequence is CSVEGDRVYEQYF. The CDR3 DNA reads TGCAGCGTCGAGGGGGACAGAGTCTACGAGCAGTACTTC.

At least ten counts were recorded for this clonotype. The chain employs TRBV20-1 and TRBJ2-5; a possible D gene is TRBD2 (6 bases). This CDR3 is 14 amino acids long. Between the trimmed V and J ends, which lost 3 bases and 2 bases, there was a span of 13 bases. CDR1 is DFQATT, CDR2 SNEGSKA, per germline (reference sequence). The CDR3 nucleotides are TGCAGTGCTAGCGTCGGGACTCAACAAGAGACCCAGTACTTC. Translating gives CSASVGTQQETQYF.

In its sample, this clonotype was seen a few times. The rearrangement links TRBV20-1 to TRBJ1-2; D unresolved. The CDR3 has 11 residues. V lost 8 bases and J 4 bases, leaving 11 bases between the germline ends. Per germline, CDR1 DFQATT and CDR2 SNEGSKA (reference sequence). CDR3 nucleotide sequence: TGCAGTCCGAACGAGGGCTATGGCTACACCTTC. Translated, it gives CSPNEGYGYTF.

This rearrangement joins TRBV2 to TRBJ2-1; tentative D call: TRBD2 (6 bases). The CDR3 loop spans 14 amino acids. V was cut by 6 bases and J by 2 bases, with 11 bases left in between. Per the germline V gene, CDR1 is SNHLY and CDR2 is FYNNEI. The DNA of the CDR3 is TGTGCCAGCAGAGACTCGGGGGCCTACAATGAGCAGTTCTTC. It yields the protein CASRDSGAYNEQFF. The full variable domain, with the rest looked up from reference TRBV2 and TRBJ2-1, is EPEVTQTPSHQVTQMGQEVILRCVPISNHLYFYWYRQILGQKVEFLVSFYNNEISEKSEIFDDQFSVERPDGSNFTLKIRSTKLEDSAMYFCASRDSGAYNEQFFGPGTRLTVL.

This clonotype was detected only a few times. The genes are TRBV4-1 and TRBJ2-7, with TRBD1 identical over 9 bases. The CDR3 is 17 amino acids. Germline CDR1 MGHRA, CDR2 YSYEKL. V was clipped by 4 bases and J by 0 bases; unmatched bases: 10. The DNA of the CDR3 is TGCGCCAGCAGCCTAGCCACCGGGACAGGGAGCTCCTACGAGCAGTACTTC. Translated, it gives CASSLATGTGSSYEQYF.

The chain uses TRBV6-1 and TRBJ1-5; maybe TRBD1 (6 bases). The germline CDR1 and CDR2 sequences are MNHNS and SASEGT. Trimming removed 2 bases from V and 2 bases from J, with 10 bases in between. The CDR3 spans 15 residues. The CDR3 nucleotides read TGTGCCAGCAGTGAAAGGGGACAACGCAATCAGCCCCAGCATTTT. Its protein product is CASSERGQRNQPQHF.

There are a few counts of this clonotype. The CDR3 bases are TGTGCCAGCAGCCTTATAGACAGGCCCTACGAGCAGTACTTC. This sequence encodes CASSLIDRPYEQYF. The chain employs TRBV27 and TRBJ2-7; a weak D match, TRBD1 (6 bases). V was clipped by 6 bases and J by 2 bases, with 14 bases between them. Germline CDR1 is MNHEY and CDR2 is SMNVEV (reference sequence). The CDR3 is 14 amino acids.